This section outlines one T cell receptor (beta chain) sequence together with its context. This entry comes from a study of cytomegalovirus exposure and HLA in healthy donors. From germline, CDR1 is MNHNS and CDR2 SASEGT. Unmatched junction bases numbered 1, after V lost 5 bases and J lost 2 bases. CDR3 length equals 14 residues. PCR employed 60 Vbeta and 13 Jbeta primers. Libraries were prepared by immunoSEQ multiplex PCR; TCRdb keeps only in-frame clonotypes and omits some of them. Of about 120,000 clones listed, about 80% are singletons. V is TRBV6-1 and J is TRBJ1-4; 8 positions match TRBD1. The clonotype originates from a woman aged 18 to 35 in good health and CMV-seronegative. Sequencing was performed on PBMCs. CDR3 sequence (DNA): TGTGCCAGCAGTACAGGGGGTACTAATGAAAAACTGTTTTTT. It encodes CASSTGGTNEKLFF.